The rows below give T cell receptor beta chains drawn from one sample of a study of shared clonotypes between healthy human individuals. TCRdb keeps only in-frame clones here, not all; method: immunoSEQ multiplex PCR. The repertoire includes roughly 500,000 clones, 70% to 80% of them detected once, and around 14% sits in the top ten. The sample comprised PBMCs. These receptor sequences come from a woman between 35 and 50 years old in good health. Some clones in this sample may be carry-over from other donors' samples. Both conserved end residues are part of each CDR3. The D gene is left open where the match is weak. Size is stated for part of the rows, as once, few or many counts, or as a class when the clone is expanded.

TRBJ2-5	NA	15	TRBV7-2	NA	TGTGCCAGCAGCTTAATCTCCCTAGATCAAGAGACCCAGTACTTC	CASSLISLDQETQYF
TRBJ1-3	NA	18	TRBV5-4	NA	TGTGCCAGCAGCCTGGGGTTTGGGTCAGTTCGAGGTGGAAACACCATATATTTT	CASSLGFGSVRGGNTIYF
TRBJ2-1	TRBD2	16	TRBV27	NA	TGTGCCAGCAGTAGAACCGGGACTAGCGGGGTTAATGAGCAGTTCTTC	CASSRTGTSGVNEQFF
TRBJ2-7	NA	11	TRBV5-4	NA	TGTGCCAGCAGCTTGGTGGGCGAGCAGTACTTC	CASSLVGEQYF
TRBJ2-3	NA	13	TRBV7-2	NA	TGTGCCAGCAGCTTAGGGACCAGGGGCACGCAGTATTTT	CASSLGTRGTQYF
TRBJ2-2	TRBD2	15	TRBV28	NA	TGTGCCAGCTTGCCCGGGGCGGGAGGGAGTCTGGAGCTGTTTTTT	CASLPGAGGSLELFF
TRBJ2-5	NA	15	TRBV5-4	NA	TGTGCCAGCAGCTTGGATCTTGGCGATTCGGAGACCCAGTACTTC	CASSLDLGDSETQYF
TRBJ2-7	TRBD2	13	TRBV27	NA	TGTGCCACCCAGCGGGAGGCAACCTACGAGCAGTACTTC	CATQREATYEQYF
TRBJ2-5	TRBD2	18	TRBV28	NA	TGTGCCAGCAGTCAACCGGGACTAGCGGGAGTCTGGCTAGAGACCCAGTACTTC	CASSQPGLAGVWLETQYF
TRBJ2-5	NA	15	TRBV25-1	NA	TGTGCCAGCAGTGGGGGGAGAGGTTCCCAAGAGACCCAGTACTTC	CASSGGRGSQETQYF
TRBJ2-3	TRBD1	14	TRBV7-3	few	TGTGCCAGCAGCTCCACAGGGGGCCAAGATACGCAGTATTTT	CASSSTGGQDTQYF
TRBJ1-5	NA	12	TRBV5-6	NA	TGTGCCAGCAGCTTGAGCAATCAGCCCCAGCATTTT	CASSLSNQPQHF
TRBJ2-2	TRBD2	14	TRBV28	NA	TGTGCCAGCAGTCCTCTAGCGGACACCGGGGAGCTGTTTTTT	CASSPLADTGELFF
TRBJ2-2	NA	14	TRBV7-9	NA	TGTGCCAGCAGCTTAATCGGTGACACCGGGGAGCTGTTTTTT	CASSLIGDTGELFF
TRBJ2-7	NA	12	TRBV29-1	NA	TGCAGCGTTGGAGGGACCCCCTACGAGCAGTACTTC	CSVGGTPYEQYF
TRBJ2-1	TRBD2	15	TRBV2	NA	TGTGCCAGCAGTCGACTAGCGGGAGCCTACAATGAGCAGTTCTTC	CASSRLAGAYNEQFF
TRBJ1-5	NA	12	TRBV7-2	NA	TGTGCCAGCAGCTTAAACAATCAGCCCCAGCATTTT	CASSLNNQPQHF
TRBJ1-5	NA	14	TRBV28	NA	TGTGCCAGCAGCATTACAGGGCTCAATCAGCCCCAGCATTTT	CASSITGLNQPQHF
TRBJ2-2	TRBD1	18	TRBV19	NA	TGTGCCAGTAGTATAGATCTTTTGGGACAGGGAAACACCGGGGAGCTGTTTTTT	CASSIDLLGQGNTGELFF
TRBJ1-4	TRBD1	15	TRBV5-1	NA	TGCGCCAGCAGCTTGGTCGGGACAGGCTCGGAAAAACTGTTTTTT	CASSLVGTGSEKLFF
TRBJ2-6	NA	13	TRBV29-1	few	TGCAGCGTTGAAACCTCTGGGGCCAACGTCCTGACTTTC	CSVETSGANVLTF
TRBJ2-2	TRBD1	12	TRBV29-1	NA	TGCAGCGGTAACAGGGGGGCCGGGGAGCTGTTTTTT	CSGNRGAGELFF
TRBJ1-4	NA	15	TRBV5-1	NA	TGCGCCAGCAGCTTGGGCGGGGGAGGAAATGAAAAACTGTTTTTT	CASSLGGGGNEKLFF
TRBJ2-7	NA	13	TRBV7-2	many	TGTGCCAGCAGCTTAGGGTATCAGAGAGAGCAGTACTTC	CASSLGYQREQYF
TRBJ2-3	TRBD2	16	TRBV5-4	NA	TGTGCCAGCAGCTTCCCCACTAGCGGGACCACAGATACGCAGTATTTT	CASSFPTSGTTDTQYF
TRBJ2-6	NA	14	TRBV30	NA	TGTGCCTGGAATCGGGGCTCTGGGGCCAACGTCCTGACTTTC	CAWNRGSGANVLTF
TRBJ2-7	TRBD1	15	TRBV19	NA	TGTGCCAGTAGTATGGGACAGCGCCACTTCTACGAGCAGTACTTC	CASSMGQRHFYEQYF
TRBJ2-2	TRBD2	16	TRBV11-2	NA	TGTGCCAGCAGCTTAGGTCAGCGGGAGAGGAGCGGGGAGCTGTTTTTT	CASSLGQRERSGELFF
TRBJ2-7	TRBD1	14	TRBV10-3	NA	TGTGCCATCAGTGCTGGACAGGGAGGCTACGAGCAGTACTTC	CAISAGQGGYEQYF
TRBJ2-7	TRBD1	14	TRBV19	NA	TGTGCCAGTAGTATGACAGGGGACGCCTACGAGCAGTACTTC	CASSMTGDAYEQYF
TRBJ2-2	TRBD2	14	TRBV4-1	NA	TGCGCCAGCAGCGCCCCTAGCGGGCTCGGGGAGCTGTTTTTT	CASSAPSGLGELFF
TRBJ1-6	NA	14	TRBV2	NA	TGTGCCAGCAGTGTGTTCCAAGCCGATTCACCCCTCCACTTT	CASSVFQADSPLHF
TRBJ2-4	TRBD1	14	TRBV6-1	NA	TGTGCCATCGACAGGGGGCAGGTAGGAAACATTCAGTACTTC	CAIDRGQVGNIQYF
TRBJ2-7	NA	11	TRBV6-1	once	TGTGCCAGCTGGGGACGCTCCGAGCAGTACTTC	CASWGRSEQYF
TRBJ2-1	TRBD1	15	TRBV11-3	once	TGTGCCAGCAGCTCCGGGACAGGGGGCTGGAATGAGCAGTTCTTC	CASSSGTGGWNEQFF
TRBJ2-7	TRBD1	15	TRBV11-2	NA	TGTGCCAGCAGCTCCCTCGGACAGGGGAAGGAGGCGCAGTACTTC	CASSSLGQGKEAQYF
TRBJ2-2	NA	15	TRBV6-6	NA	TGTGCCAGCAGTTATCTCAGGGCCAACACCGGGGAGCTGTTTTTT	CASSYLRANTGELFF
TRBJ2-1	NA	11	TRBV6-1	NA	TGTGCCAGCAGTTACCTAAATGAGCAGTTCTTC	CASSYLNEQFF
TRBJ2-1	NA	15	TRBV15	NA	TGTGCCACCAGCAGAGATTTTAGCGGTAGCAATGAGCAGTTCTTC	CATSRDFSGSNEQFF
TRBJ2-1	NA	13	TRBV7-9	NA	TGTGCCAGCAGCCCCTCGGTAGTCAATGAGCAGTTCTTC	CASSPSVVNEQFF
TRBJ1-5	NA	14	TRBV28	NA	TGTGCCAGCAGTTTATGGGGCAGCTATCAGCCCCAGCATTTT	CASSLWGSYQPQHF